The 32 T cell receptor beta chains below were found in one sample sequenced in a study of blood T cell repertoires in COVID-19. The repertoire was sequenced with immunoSEQ multiplex PCR; TCRdb's copy has only in-frame clones and lacks some. The top ten clones hold roughly 30% of a sample with tens of thousands of clones, 88% of them seen once. Sequenced sample: peripheral blood. The source is a man in his forties or fifties with acute or convalescent COVID-19.

The chain employs TRBV5-1 and TRBJ1-1; D unclear. CDR3 length: 14 residues. Germline CDR1 reads SGHRS; CDR2 reads YFSETQ. V was trimmed by 3 bases and J by 7 bases, leaving 16 bases between them. The CDR3 spells CASSSRTDGNEAFF. CDR3 sequence (DNA): TGCGCCAGCAGCTCTAGAACGGACGGGAATGAAGCTTTCTTT.

The gene calls are TRBV4-1 and TRBJ2-7, with 14 bases matching TRBD2. The V segment lost 4 bases and the J segment 4 bases; nucleotides outside the gene matches: 9. There are 17 residues in the CDR3. Germline CDR1 is MGHRA and CDR2 is YSYEKL. The CDR3, as DNA: TGCGCCAGCAGCCTAGGACTAGCGGGGGGCCGCCATTACGAGCAGTACTTC. Translated: CASSLGLAGGRHYEQYF.

This clone has a single count. The rearrangement uses TRBV4-1 and TRBJ1-1; D gene uncertain. The CDR3 length is 14 residues. Germline V gene lookup returns CDR1 MGHRA and CDR2 YSYEKL. With 3 bases removed from V and 1 base from J, the gap between germline ends came to 9 bases. CDR3 nucleotide sequence: TGCGCCAGCAGCCAGAACGGGAGGAACACTGAAGCTTTCTTT. Its protein product is CASSQNGRNTEAFF.

The V and J genes are TRBV18 and TRBJ1-1; possible D gene TRBD1, 5 bases. The V end lost 4 bases, the J end lost 8 bases, and 8 bases lay between the germline ends. Looked up from germline, CDR1 is KGHSH and CDR2 is LQKENI. The CDR3 contains 11 residues. The CDR3 nucleotides read TGTGCCAGCTCACTGGAGGGGGAAGCTTTCTTT. Its translation: CASSLEGEAFF. The full variable domain, with the rest looked up from reference TRBV18 and TRBJ1-1, is NAGVMQNPRHLVRRRGQEARLRCSPMKGHSHVYWYRQLPEEGLKFMVYLQKENIIDESGMPKERFSAEFPKEGPSILRIQQVVRGDSAAYFCASSLEGEAFFGQGTRLTVV.

The V call is TRBV10-1, the J call TRBJ2-7; 7 bases map to TRBD1. CDR3 length: 15 residues. V dropped 0 bases and J dropped 0; count of bases not matched to a gene: 2. In germline, CDR1 is WNHNN, CDR2 SYGVQD (reference sequence). CDR3 bases: TGCGCCAGCAGTGAGTCTTGGGACAGCTCCTACGAGCAGTACTTC. Encoded protein: CASSESWDSSYEQYF.

The V and J genes are TRBV3-1 (or the pseudogene TRBV3-2) and TRBJ2-5; the match to TRBD1 covers 10 bases. Germline values: CDR1 LGHDT, CDR2 YNNKEL (reference sequence). Trimming at V came to 4 bases and at J to 5 bases, leaving 10 bases not matched to a gene. This CDR3 is 16 amino acids long. The CDR3 loop reads CASSRFPGQGWETQYF. CDR3 bases: TGTGCCAGCAGCCGTTTCCCGGGACAGGGGTGGGAGACCCAGTACTTC.

The rearrangement uses TRBV2 and TRBJ2-1; TRBD1 matches at 7 bases. The germline gives CDR1 SNHLY, CDR2 FYNNEI. J was trimmed by 6 bases and V by 7 bases; bases with no gene match: 9. The CDR3 covers 14 residues. CDR3: CASKVSGQSNEQFF. The DNA for the CDR3 is TGTGCCAGCAAGGTGTCGGGACAGAGCAATGAGCAGTTCTTC.

This clone has more than one count but fewer than ten. CDR3 in DNA: TGTGCCAGCAGCTTGTTCCTGCAGGATAATAATTCACCCCTCCACTTT. This encodes CASSLFLQDNNSPLHF. The chain has TRBV5-6 and TRBJ1-6; D not certain. The germline V gene has CDR1 SGHDT and CDR2 YYEEEE. V lost 1 base and J lost 5, with 13 bases in between. The CDR3 runs to 16 residues.

This rearrangement joins TRBV30 to TRBJ2-3; TRBD2 agrees at 14 bases. V lost 7 bases, J lost 7 bases, and 7 bases stayed unmatched. The germline CDR1 and CDR2 sequences are GTSNPN and SVGIG (reference sequence). The CDR3 runs 14 residues. The CDR3 DNA is TGTGCCTACGGACTAGCGGGGGGCTGGAATACGCAGTATTTT. Protein product: CAYGLAGGWNTQYF. Full variable domain (missing parts from reference TRBV30 and TRBJ2-3): SQTIHQWPATLVQPVGSPLSLECTVEGTSNPNLYWYRQAAGRGLQLLFYSVGIGQISSEVPQNLSASRPQDRQFILSSKKLLLSDSGFYLCAYGLAGGWNTQYFGPGTRLTVL.

V usage is TRBV5-1 and J usage is TRBJ2-3; 11 nucleotides line up with TRBD2. The CDR3 has 16 residues. Germline V gives CDR1 SGHRS, CDR2 YFSETQ. The ends lost 3 bases at V and 5 bases at J; junction bases unmatched: 8. This CDR3 reads CASSWGTSGGGDTQYF. The CDR3 DNA is TGCGCCAGCAGCTGGGGAACTAGCGGGGGCGGAGATACGCAGTATTTT.

The chain is built from TRBV5-4 and TRBJ2-2; D gene uncertain. V was pared by 0 bases and J by 8 bases, with 5 bases between. This CDR3 has 12 residues. The germline V gene has CDR1 SGHNT and CDR2 YYREEE (reference sequence). The CDR3 region is CASSLGEGELFF. In DNA, the CDR3 is TGTGCCAGCAGCTTGGGCGAGGGGGAGCTGTTTTTT. Combining the CDR3 with reference TRBV5-4 and TRBJ2-2 gives the whole variable domain ETGVTQSPTHLIKTRGQQVTLRCSSQSGHNTVSWYQQALGQGPQFIFQYYREEENGRGNFPPRFSGLQFPNYSSELNVNALELDDSALYLCASSLGEGELFFGEGSRLTVL.

The chain has TRBV28 and TRBJ1-2, with D perhaps TRBD1 (5 bases). V shed 5 bases and J shed 1 base, with 14 bases lying between them. This CDR3 is built from 15 residues. The germline V gene encodes CDR1 MDHEN and CDR2 SYDVKM. This CDR3 reads CASSRPGSGNYGYTF. The CDR3 DNA follows: TGTGCCAGCAGTCGCCCAGGGTCTGGTAACTATGGCTACACCTTC.

The chain couples TRBV25-1 to TRBJ2-1; 9 positions agree with TRBD1. The CDR3 has 15 amino acids. After removal of 7 bases from V and 5 bases from J, the junction contained 9 bases not matched to a gene. CDR1 and CDR2 from the germline V gene are MGHDK and SYGVNS. The CDR3 spells CASTGLTGGNNEQFF. DNA of the CDR3: TGTGCCAGCACCGGATTGACAGGGGGGAACAATGAGCAGTTCTTC.

This chain joins TRBV29-1 and TRBJ1-4; D may be TRBD1 (6 bases). There are 13 residues in the CDR3. The germline V gene has CDR1 SQVTM and CDR2 ANQGSEA. V was shortened by 4 bases and J by 7 bases, with 13 bases between the two germline ends. This chain's CDR3 is CSVGRGGIEKLFF. CDR3 bases: TGCAGCGTTGGCAGGGGAGGGATTGAAAAACTGTTTTTT.

This clone was detected once. V usage is TRBV7-9 and J usage is TRBJ2-3, with 10 bases lining up with TRBD2. Germline V CDR1 and CDR2: SEHNR, FQNEAQ (reference sequence). The length of the CDR3 is 16 residues. Trimming removed 1 base from V and 2 bases from J; junction bases left unmatched: 3. CDR3: CASSLVSGGITDTQYF. In DNA, the CDR3 is TGTGCCAGCAGCTTAGTTAGCGGGGGGATCACAGATACGCAGTATTTT.

The chain links TRBV20-1 to TRBJ2-5, with TRBD2 matching 10 bases. Germline CDR1 is DFQATT and CDR2 is SNEGSKA (reference sequence). This CDR3 contains 15 residues. V was pared by 3 bases and J by 4 bases, with 8 bases of the junction left unmatched. CDR3 DNA: TGCAGTGCTAGTAATCCTAGCGGGGGAGGAGAGACCCAGTACTTC. This encodes CSASNPSGGGETQYF.

This rearrangement joins TRBV11-3 to TRBJ2-7; 8 nucleotides agree with TRBD2. The CDR3 is made up of 15 amino acids. Germline V gene sequence: CDR1 SGHNT, CDR2 YENEEA. The V gene end was trimmed by 6 bases and the J gene end by 7 bases; junction bases not matched to a gene: 14. CDR3 amino acids: CASSQMGLPGGEQYF. CDR3 coding DNA: TGTGCCAGCAGTCAAATGGGGCTGCCGGGGGGGGAGCAGTACTTC.

The chain combines TRBV28 with TRBJ2-7, with 8 nucleotides matching TRBD1. The V segment lost 0 bases and the J segment 3 bases; nucleotides outside the gene matches: 1. The CDR3 is 14 residues long. The germline V gene encodes CDR1 MDHEN and CDR2 SYDVKM. The CDR3 coding sequence is TGTGCCAGCAGTTTATGGGGGACAGGCTACGAGCAGTACTTC. This gives the protein CASSLWGTGYEQYF.

This chain joins TRBV18 and TRBJ2-1; TRBD1 might be the D (5 bases). Germline values: CDR1 KGHSH, CDR2 LQKENI. V was shortened by 2 bases and J by 9 bases, with 17 bases between the two germline ends. The CDR3 contains 15 residues. Written as DNA, the CDR3 is TGTGCCAGCTCACCAGGCCAGGGATCAAGAAGTGAGCAGTTCTTC. Amino acids: CASSPGQGSRSEQFF.

The gene calls are TRBV18 and TRBJ2-1, with D possibly TRBD1 on 5 matching bases. Trimming pared 0 bases from V and 7 bases from J, leaving 10 bases between. The CDR3 sequence is 14 residues long. Germline V lookup: CDR1 KGHSH, CDR2 LQKENI. The CDR3 sequence: CASSPPVTENEQFF. CDR3 sequence (DNA): TGTGCCAGCTCACCACCGGTGACAGAAAATGAGCAGTTCTTC.

Here the CDR3 reads CAISEKTGQETQYF. CDR3 DNA: TGTGCCATCAGTGAAAAGACAGGCCAAGAGACCCAGTACTTC. The chain has TRBV10-3 and TRBJ2-5; TRBD1 might be the D (6 bases). V lost 3 bases to trimming and J lost 1 base, with 9 bases between them. Germline lookup yields CDR1 ENHRY and CDR2 SYGVKD. The CDR3 is 14 residues long.

The chain combines TRBV7-8 with TRBJ1-1; D might be TRBD1 (5 bases). This CDR3 spans 14 amino acids. The germline CDR1 and CDR2 sequences are SGHVS and FQNEAQ. Deletions cut 4 bases from V and 1 base from J, with 10 bases between. The CDR3 bases are TGTGCCAGCAGCTCCCTCGGACAGAACACTGAAGCTTTCTTT. Translating it yields CASSSLGQNTEAFF.

The J gene is TRBJ2-2, the V gene TRBV10-1, with 11 bases lining up with TRBD2. The CDR3 runs to 17 residues. CDR1 is WNHNN and CDR2 is SYGVQD in the germline V gene (reference sequence). V shed 4 bases and J 0 bases; nucleotides not matched to a gene: 4. The DNA for the CDR3 is TGCGCCAGCAGTGTCGGACTAGCGGGCGCGAACACCGGGGAGCTGTTTTTT. Amino acid sequence: CASSVGLAGANTGELFF.

The chain has TRBV7-8 and TRBJ1-4; D might be TRBD1 (5 bases). The germline V gene has CDR1 SGHVS and CDR2 FQNEAQ. The CDR3 extends over 13 amino acids. Trimming stripped 10 bases from V and 3 bases from J, with 12 bases between. The CDR3: CAILPTANEKLFF. The CDR3 coding sequence is TGTGCCATCCTGCCGACAGCTAATGAAAAACTGTTTTTT.

The CDR3 DNA sequence: TGTGCCAGCAGCGTACAGGGGGCAGGTGAAGCTTTCTTT. Amino acids: CASSVQGAGEAFF. J is TRBJ1-1 and V is TRBV5-4; 9 bases align to TRBD1. V lost 4 bases, J lost 7 bases, and 5 bases stayed unmatched. The CDR3 runs 13 residues. Per germline, CDR1 SGHNT and CDR2 YYREEE (reference sequence).

The J gene is TRBJ1-1, the V gene TRBV7-9, with a weak D call TRBD1 (5 bases). The CDR3 loop spans 14 amino acids. V lost 5 bases and J lost 8, with 18 bases in between. CDR1 and CDR2 (germline): SEHNR, FQNEAQ (reference sequence). CDR3 region: CASSLLGGGTEAFF. In DNA form, the CDR3 reads TGTGCCAGCAGCCTCCTCGGCGGGGGGACGGAAGCTTTCTTT.

The chain carries TRBV4-1 and TRBJ2-5; 8 nucleotides agree with TRBD2. The germline V gene encodes CDR1 MGHRA and CDR2 YSYEKL. CDR3 size: 17 residues. V lost 1 base and J lost 5; bases outside the gene matches: 12. The CDR3 region has the DNA TGCGCCAGCAGCCAAGGTCAAATCGGGGGGGCCCGGGAGACCCAGTACTTC. Amino acid sequence: CASSQGQIGGARETQYF.

The V call is TRBV7-2, the J call TRBJ2-2, with a possible D match to TRBD1 (5 bases). Between the trimmed V and J ends, which lost 7 bases and 3 bases, there was a span of 12 bases. The CDR3 has 14 amino acids. CDR1 is SGHTA and CDR2 is FQGNSA in the germline V gene. CDR3 sequence (DNA): TGTGCCAGCACCGCCGGACACGACACCGGGGAGCTGTTTTTT. This gives the protein CASTAGHDTGELFF.

The gene calls are TRBV4-1 and TRBJ1-1; D not certain. Between the trimmed V and J ends, which lost 4 bases and 4 bases, there was a span of 10 bases. This CDR3 comprises 13 residues. The germline CDR1 and CDR2 sequences are MGHRA and YSYEKL. The CDR3 loop is CASSPYPSTEAFF. The CDR3 coding sequence is TGCGCCAGCAGCCCCTATCCTTCCACTGAAGCTTTCTTT.

The genes are TRBV27 and TRBJ1-2, with D possibly being TRBD1 (6 bases). The V end was cut by 2 bases, the J end by 1 base, with 11 bases between. This CDR3 is built from 15 residues. Germline assignment: CDR1 MNHEY and CDR2 SMNVEV (reference sequence). For the CDR3, the DNA is TGTGCCAGCAGTTTACACCTCAGGGGTAACTATGGCTACACCTTC. Amino acids: CASSLHLRGNYGYTF.

The gene calls are TRBV4-2 and TRBJ1-1, with 7 bases that match TRBD1. Germline CDR1 LGHNA, CDR2 YNFKEQ. This CDR3 region has 15 residues. The junction had 5 bases not matched to a gene; V was cut back by 2 bases and J by 2 bases. CDR3 loop: CASSQSGQTNTEAFF. The CDR3 region has the DNA TGTGCCAGCAGCCAATCGGGACAGACTAACACTGAAGCTTTCTTT.

The V call is TRBV7-9, the J call TRBJ2-5; D possibly corresponds to TRBD1 (6 bases). From germline, CDR1 is SEHNR and CDR2 FQNEAQ (reference sequence). The CDR3 covers 17 residues. Trimming removed 4 bases from V and 5 bases from J, with 23 bases in between. The CDR3 here is CASSSQQTGSGWETQYF. The CDR3 DNA reads TGTGCCAGCAGCTCCCAGCAGACAGGCTCAGGGTGGGAGACCCAGTACTTC.